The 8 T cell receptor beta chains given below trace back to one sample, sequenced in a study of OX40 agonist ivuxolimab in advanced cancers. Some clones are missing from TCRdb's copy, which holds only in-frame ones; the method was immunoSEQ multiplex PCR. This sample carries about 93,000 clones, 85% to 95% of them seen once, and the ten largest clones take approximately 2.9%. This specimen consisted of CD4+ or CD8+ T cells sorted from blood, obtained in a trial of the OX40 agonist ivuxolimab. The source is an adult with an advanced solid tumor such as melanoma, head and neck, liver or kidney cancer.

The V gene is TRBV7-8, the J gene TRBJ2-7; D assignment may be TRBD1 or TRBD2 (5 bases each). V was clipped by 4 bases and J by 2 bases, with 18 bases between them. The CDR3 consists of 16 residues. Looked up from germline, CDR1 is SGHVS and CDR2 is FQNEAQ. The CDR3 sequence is CASSSYRGMGAYEQYF. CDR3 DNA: TGTGCCAGCAGCTCCTACCGGGGCATGGGAGCCTACGAGCAGTACTTC.

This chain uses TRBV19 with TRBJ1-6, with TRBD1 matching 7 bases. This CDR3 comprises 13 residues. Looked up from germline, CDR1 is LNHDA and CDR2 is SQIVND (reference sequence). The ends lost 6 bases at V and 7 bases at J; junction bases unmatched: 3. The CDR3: CASRGTVNSPLHF. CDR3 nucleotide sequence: TGTGCCAGTAGAGGGACAGTCAATTCACCCCTCCACTTT.

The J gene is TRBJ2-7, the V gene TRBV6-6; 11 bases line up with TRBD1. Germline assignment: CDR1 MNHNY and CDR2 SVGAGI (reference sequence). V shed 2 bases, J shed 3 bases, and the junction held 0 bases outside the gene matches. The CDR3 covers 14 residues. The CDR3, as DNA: TGTGCCAGCAGTTACGGGACAGGGGGCTACGAGCAGTACTTC. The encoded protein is CASSYGTGGYEQYF.

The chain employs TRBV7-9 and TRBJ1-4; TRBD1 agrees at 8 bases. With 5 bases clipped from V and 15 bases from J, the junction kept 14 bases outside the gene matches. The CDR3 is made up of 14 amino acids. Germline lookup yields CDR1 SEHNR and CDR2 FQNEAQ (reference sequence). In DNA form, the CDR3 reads TGTGCCAGCAGCCAAATTGGACAGGGTGAATCAGTGTTTTTT. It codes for CASSQIGQGESVFF. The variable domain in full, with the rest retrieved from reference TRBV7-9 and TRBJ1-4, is DTGVSQNPRHKITKRGQNVTFRCDPISEHNRLYWYRQTLGQGPEFLTYFQNEAQLEKSRLLSDRFSAERPKGSFSTLEIQRTEQGDSAMYLCASSQIGQGESVFFGSGTQLSVL.

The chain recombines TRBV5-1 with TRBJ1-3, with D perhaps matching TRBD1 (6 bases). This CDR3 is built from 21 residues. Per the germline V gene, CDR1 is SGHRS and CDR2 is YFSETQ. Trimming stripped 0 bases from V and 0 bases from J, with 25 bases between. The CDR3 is CASSLAELEYGGYLSGNTIYF. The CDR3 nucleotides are TGCGCCAGCAGCTTGGCAGAGTTAGAGTATGGGGGCTACCTCTCTGGAAACACCATATATTTT.

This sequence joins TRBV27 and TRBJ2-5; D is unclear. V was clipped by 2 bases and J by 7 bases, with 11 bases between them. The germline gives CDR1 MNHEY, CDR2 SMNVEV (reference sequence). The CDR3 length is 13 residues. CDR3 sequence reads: CASSLSLLGTQYF. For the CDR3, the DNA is TGTGCCAGCAGTTTAAGCCTTCTGGGGACCCAGTACTTC.

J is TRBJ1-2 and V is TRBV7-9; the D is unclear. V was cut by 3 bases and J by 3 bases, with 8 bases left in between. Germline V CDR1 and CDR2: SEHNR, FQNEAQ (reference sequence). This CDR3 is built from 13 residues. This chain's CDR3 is CASSFTADYGYTF. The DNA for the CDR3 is TGTGCCAGCAGCTTCACAGCCGACTATGGCTACACCTTC. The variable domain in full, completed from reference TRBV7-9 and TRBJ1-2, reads DTGVSQNPRHKITKRGQNVTFRCDPISEHNRLYWYRQTLGQGPEFLTYFQNEAQLEKSRLLSDRFSAERPKGSFSTLEIQRTEQGDSAMYLCASSFTADYGYTFGSGTRLTVV.

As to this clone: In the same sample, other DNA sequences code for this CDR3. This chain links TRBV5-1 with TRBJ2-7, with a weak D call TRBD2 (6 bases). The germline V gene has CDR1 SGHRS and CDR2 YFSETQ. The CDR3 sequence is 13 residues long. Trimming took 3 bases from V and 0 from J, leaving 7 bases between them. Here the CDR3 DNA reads TGCGCCAGCAGCTGGGACTCCTCCTACGAGCAGTACTTC. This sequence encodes CASSWDSSYEQYF.